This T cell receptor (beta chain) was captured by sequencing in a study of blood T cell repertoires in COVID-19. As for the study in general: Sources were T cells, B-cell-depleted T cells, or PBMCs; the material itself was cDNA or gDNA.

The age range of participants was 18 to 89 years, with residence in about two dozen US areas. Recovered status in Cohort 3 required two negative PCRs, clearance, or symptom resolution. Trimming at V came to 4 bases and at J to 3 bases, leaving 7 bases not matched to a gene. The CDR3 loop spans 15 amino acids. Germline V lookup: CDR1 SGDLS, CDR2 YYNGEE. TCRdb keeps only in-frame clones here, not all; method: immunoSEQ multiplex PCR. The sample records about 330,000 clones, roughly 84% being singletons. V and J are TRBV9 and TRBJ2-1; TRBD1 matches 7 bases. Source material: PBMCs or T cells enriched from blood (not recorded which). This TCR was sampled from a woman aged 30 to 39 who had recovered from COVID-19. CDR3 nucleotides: TGTGCCAGCAGCCCGCACCAGGGGGTCTACAATGAGCAGTTCTTC. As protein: CASSPHQGVYNEQFF.